Listed below are T cell receptor beta chains from one sample, sequenced in a study of beta chain features in type 1 diabetes. Clones were sequenced by immunoSEQ multiplex PCR, and TCRdb holds only the in-frame ones, with some missing. The sample contains 60,000 to 75,000 clones, roughly three fifths of which appear only once. The sample was Tregs from blood. All receptors derive from a woman between 18 and 29 years old in good health. The CDR3 runs from the conserved cysteine through the conserved F or W. D genes are given only for firm matches. The size field is filled for only some rows; it gives once, few, many or a size class.

-	TRBV9	-	TRBJ1-2	13	CASSPTRGYGYTF	TGTGCCAGCAGCCCTACCAGGGGCTATGGCTACACCTTC
-	TRBV27	TRBD1	TRBJ2-7	13	CASSRQGAREQYF	TGTGCCAGCAGTCGACAGGGGGCCCGCGAGCAGTACTTC
once	TRBV7-2	-	TRBJ2-1	11	CASRRWNEQFF	TGTGCCAGCAGACGGTGGAATGAGCAGTTCTTC
-	TRBV7-9	-	TRBJ2-4	18	CASSLVGGGGIAKNIQYF	TGTGCCAGCAGCTTAGTTGGAGGCGGCGGAATAGCCAAAAACATTCAGTACTTC
-	TRBV19	-	TRBJ2-7	11	CASGTPYEQYF	TGTGCCAGCGGGACACCCTACGAGCAGTACTTC
-	TRBV4-1	TRBD1	TRBJ2-3	15	CASSLTGVYTDTQYF	TGCGCCAGCAGCCTGACAGGGGTATATACAGATACGCAGTATTTT
-	TRBV19	TRBD2	TRBJ2-5	14	CASSPAGGSETQYF	TGTGCCAGTAGTCCAGCGGGAGGCTCGGAGACCCAGTACTTC
few	TRBV6-5	TRBD1	TRBJ1-2	14	CASSSTDRAYGYTF	TGTGCCAGCAGTTCTACGGACAGGGCCTATGGCTACACCTTC
-	TRBV18	-	TRBJ2-7	16	CASSPPVAGVRAEQYF	TGTGCCAGCTCACCACCAGTGGCCGGGGTGAGGGCCGAGCAGTACTTC
-	TRBV7-9	-	TRBJ1-2	13	CASSLSGSYGYTF	TGTGCCAGCAGCTTATCGGGTAGCTATGGCTACACCTTC